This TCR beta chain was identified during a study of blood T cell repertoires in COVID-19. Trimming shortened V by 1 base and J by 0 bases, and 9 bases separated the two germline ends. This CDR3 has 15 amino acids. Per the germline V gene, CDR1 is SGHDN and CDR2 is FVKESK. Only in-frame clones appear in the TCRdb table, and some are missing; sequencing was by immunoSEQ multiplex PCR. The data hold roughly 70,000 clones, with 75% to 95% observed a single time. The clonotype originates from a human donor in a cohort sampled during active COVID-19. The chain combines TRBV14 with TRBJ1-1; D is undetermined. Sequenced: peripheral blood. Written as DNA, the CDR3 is TGTGCCAGCAGCCAAGCAGGCCGGCTGAACACTGAAGCTTTCTTT. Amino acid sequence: CASSQAGRLNTEAFF.